Below, 2 T cell receptor beta chains from the same sample are listed, as sequenced in a study of blood T cells in healthy people across ages. PCR was performed a second time for about 6 to 12 cycles using a sample-barcoded 5' primer and a J-beta primer mix. One entry per CDR3 protein, called by TCRdb with MiXCR from the 5' RACE reads. The table lists around 900,000 distinct CDR3 sequences, about 51% of them singletons, with roughly 23% in the top ten. The sample taken for sequencing was blood. These receptors originate from a woman aged 60-70 years in good health.

This clonotype was seen only a few times. The chain employs TRBV2 and TRBJ2-3, with 8 bases identical to TRBD2. Germline V gene sequence: CDR1 SNHLY, CDR2 FYNNEI. V lost 7 bases, J lost 1 base, and 4 bases stayed unmatched. The CDR3 runs 14 residues. DNA for the CDR3: TGTGCCAGCACTAAACTAGCGGGCACAGATACGCAGTATTTT. Amino acids: CASTKLAGTDTQYF.

This clonotype was detected only a few times. The V and J genes are TRBV7-3 and TRBJ2-1, with 7 bases lining up with TRBD1. There are 13 residues in the CDR3. Germline V lookup: CDR1 SGHTA, CDR2 FQGTGA. Losses at the gene ends were 5 bases for V and 10 bases for J; bases not matched to a gene: 8. In DNA, the CDR3 is TGTGCCAGCAGCGTGGTGCACAGGGGAGAGCAGTTCTTC. This codes for CASSVVHRGEQFF.